Listed below are T cell receptor beta chains from one sample, sequenced in a study of T cells in Graves' hyperthyroidism and ophthalmopathy. MiXCR, run by TCRdb on the multiplex PCR reads, gives a single entry per CDR3 protein. The sample lists some 530,000 distinct CDR3 sequences; approximately 22% were seen once. Sequencing input: blood. The receptors here all came from a woman aged 70-85 years with Graves' ophthalmopathy. The CDR3 runs from the conserved cysteine through the conserved F or W. A D gene is named only where the DNA matches it firmly. Some rows have no size entry. The others give once, few or many, or a class for an expanded clone.

TGTGTCAGTAGTATACCCCGGGATCCGGGGTCCTATGGCTACACCTTC	CVSSIPRDPGSYGYTF	TRBV19	NA	TRBJ1-2	NA
TGTGCCAGCAGCCAAGAGAATTCGTACAATGAGCAGTTCTTC	CASSQENSYNEQFF	TRBV14	once	TRBJ2-1	NA
TGTGCCTGGTCAGGGGGGAGCACTGAAGCTTTCTTT	CAWSGGSTEAFF	TRBV30	NA	TRBJ1-1	TRBD1
TGTGCCAGTACCATCCTTGGGACAGGGGGCCGGAGGGGCACTGAAGCTTTCTTT	CASTILGTGGRRGTEAFF	TRBV19	few	TRBJ1-1	TRBD1
TGTGCCAGCAGTTCCTCGACTAGAACTGAAGCTTTCTTT	CASSSSTRTEAFF	TRBV28	NA	TRBJ1-1	NA
TGTGCCATCAGTGACGGGCAGGGCGGCGCCGGGGAGCTGTTTTTT	CAISDGQGGAGELFF	TRBV10-3	NA	TRBJ2-2	NA
TGTGCCTGGAGTGTACGCGTAGTCAATGAGCAGTTCTTC	CAWSVRVVNEQFF	TRBV30	few	TRBJ2-1	NA
TGTGCCAGTAGCCGGACAGCTGGGGATCAGCCCCAGCATTTT	CASSRTAGDQPQHF	TRBV19	once	TRBJ1-5	NA
TGTGCCAGCAGGATAGGGCACCTCTACGAGCAGTACTTC	CASRIGHLYEQYF	TRBV28	few	TRBJ2-7	NA
TGCAGTGCTAGAGAAAGCTATGGGGATACGCAGTATTTT	CSARESYGDTQYF	TRBV20-1	NA	TRBJ2-3	NA
TGTGCCAGCAGTTTAGGGGAGTACCAAGAGACCCAGTACTTC	CASSLGEYQETQYF	TRBV12-3/TRBV12-4	NA	TRBJ2-5	NA
TGTGCCAGCAGTGAATGGTCCGGGGGATACACTGAAGCTTTCTTT	CASSEWSGGYTEAFF	TRBV25-1	NA	TRBJ1-1	NA
TGTGCCAGCAGATCAACAGGCCCGTATGGCTACACCTTC	CASRSTGPYGYTF	TRBV28	NA	TRBJ1-2	NA
TGTGCCAGTAGTATCGGGCTAGCGGGAGTAGGCGAGCAGTACTTC	CASSIGLAGVGEQYF	TRBV19	few	TRBJ2-7	TRBD2
TGTGCCAGCTCCCGACCGCGAGCAGGGACAGGTTCGCCCGAGCAGTACTTC	CASSRPRAGTGSPEQYF	TRBV18	NA	TRBJ2-7	TRBD1
TGCAGTGCCCTAGCAGACCGGGACCTACAAGAGACCCAGTACTTC	CSALADRDLQETQYF	TRBV20-1	few	TRBJ2-5	NA
TGTGCCAGCAGAGTGGATGGGCAGGCGAGCTACGAGCAGTACTTC	CASRVDGQASYEQYF	TRBV2	many	TRBJ2-7	NA
TGTGCCAGCAGTTCGGGAGGGAGGCGCACGGATACGCAGTATTTT	CASSSGGRRTDTQYF	TRBV28	few	TRBJ2-3	TRBD2
TGTGCCAGCAGACGGAGCGGGGGTAGCTCCTACAATGAGCAGTTCTTC	CASRRSGGSSYNEQFF	TRBV2	many	TRBJ2-1	TRBD2
TGTGCCAGCAGTTTCAACAGGGCCACCGGGGAGCTGTTTTTT	CASSFNRATGELFF	TRBV12-3/TRBV12-4	NA	TRBJ2-2	NA
TGTGCCAGCAGTATGGACAGGCTCTACGAGCAGTACTTC	CASSMDRLYEQYF	TRBV27	NA	TRBJ2-7	TRBD1
TGTGCCAGCAGTCCCCCACTAGCGGGAGATAACGAGCAGTACTTC	CASSPPLAGDNEQYF	TRBV6-1	many	TRBJ2-7	TRBD2
TGCAGTGCTAGTGTTGGAGCGGGAGTTTCCTACGAGCAGTACTTC	CSASVGAGVSYEQYF	TRBV20-1	NA	TRBJ2-7	TRBD2
TGTGCCAGCAGCCGCACCCCGCCGCTAGCGGGAGTCTTGGGGGAGCAGTACTTC	CASSRTPPLAGVLGEQYF	TRBV6-1	NA	TRBJ2-7	TRBD2
TGTGCCAGCAGAACCCGGGACAGGGGGCGCGAGCAGTACTTC	CASRTRDRGREQYF	TRBV5-6	NA	TRBJ2-7	TRBD1
TGTGCCAGCACCCCAACAGGGGCCAACGTCCTGACTTTC	CASTPTGANVLTF	TRBV3-1	few	TRBJ2-6	NA
TGTGCCAGCAGATTACCGGGACAGGGCCCTGAAGCTTTCTTT	CASRLPGQGPEAFF	TRBV11-2	many	TRBJ1-1	TRBD1
TGTGCCAGCGGCATCCCCGTGTCACCCCTCCACTTT	CASGIPVSPLHF	TRBV6-2/TRBV6-3	few	TRBJ1-6	NA
TGCGCCAGCAGCCAAGGGGTACCGGGGACCTACGAGCAGTACTTC	CASSQGVPGTYEQYF	TRBV4-3	few	TRBJ2-7	NA
TGTGCCAGCAGTGGACAGGGGGTTGGAAACACCATATATTTT	CASSGQGVGNTIYF	TRBV2	NA	TRBJ1-3	TRBD1
TGTGCCAGCAGTTTGCCCGGACAGGGAGCCACAGATACGCAGTATTTT	CASSLPGQGATDTQYF	TRBV28	NA	TRBJ2-3	TRBD1
TGTGCCAGCAGCAGTTCTTGGGGCTCCTACGAGCAGTACTTC	CASSSSWGSYEQYF	TRBV7-2	many	TRBJ2-7	NA
TGTGCCAGCAAGCCGAGGACAGGGGGGAACACTGAAGCTTTCTTT	CASKPRTGGNTEAFF	TRBV2	many	TRBJ1-1	TRBD1
TGTGCCAGCAGCTTAGGGGGAACGGCATCGAGACTGTTTTTT	CASSLGGTASRLFF	TRBV11-2	NA	TRBJ1-4	NA
TGTGCCATCAGTGCACTAGCGGGAGACACCGGGGAGCTGTTTTTT	CAISALAGDTGELFF	TRBV10-3	NA	TRBJ2-2	TRBD2
TGTGCCAGCATCACCCCTCTGACTCGGGCTGAAGCTTTCTTT	CASITPLTRAEAFF	TRBV6-1	NA	TRBJ1-1	NA
TGTGCCAGCAGTGACCCGAGGGGGCTGAACACTGAAGCTTTCTTT	CASSDPRGLNTEAFF	TRBV6-1	many	TRBJ1-1	TRBD1
TGTGCCAGCAGTCGCCGGGGCCAGAACACTGAAGCTTTCTTT	CASSRRGQNTEAFF	TRBV6-1	few	TRBJ1-1	NA
TGTGCCAGCAGCTTAGGACTAGCGGAGCAGTTCTTC	CASSLGLAEQFF	TRBV7-2	many	TRBJ2-1	TRBD2